This T cell receptor (beta chain) came from a study of CD8 T cells in Susac syndrome (dated by TCRdb to the late 2010s). A note on the overall study: The study used repertoire sequencing to test whether antigen drove CD8+ T cell activation and differentiation in Susac syndrome. On the study overall, not on this receptor specifically: The number of individuals in the TCR sequencing and HLA analysis was acknowledged as relatively small.

Peripheral blood CD8+ and CD4+ T cells from healthy donors, Susac syndrome patients and multiple sclerosis patients were profiled by high-throughput TCR beta sequencing. Multiple sclerosis controls were treatment-naive patients with stable or active relapsing-remitting disease fulfilling revised McDonald criteria. Bulk CD8+ and CD4+ T cells were purified by magnetic negative isolation, while CD8+ TEMRA cells were enriched using FACS. Blood was drawn into EDTA tubes, processed within 24 hours, and PBMCs were isolated by density gradient centrifugation. PBMCs intended for TCR sequencing were cryopreserved in liquid nitrogen and were subsequently thawed in a 37 degrees C water bath. A purity of at least 90% was achieved for sorted or isolated CD4+, CD8+ and CD8+ TEMRA cells. A word on this clonotype: The antigen it binds to is not known. No base quality values were provided; no much bigger clone lies one nucleotide off.

RNA was extracted using the RNeasy kit, and roughly 0.45 to 1 ug of the RNA was reverse transcribed with random hexamers. TCR beta CDR3 regions were amplified with the immunoSEQ multiplex PCR assay covering 54 Vbeta and 13 Jbeta segments. To correct PCR amplification bias, a synthetic template baseline was used for both primer optimization and computational correction. The original methods were these. Reads were assigned to V, D and J genes according to IMGT and analyzed in immunoSEQ Analyzer, with only productive sequences retained. To calculate clonality, Shannon entropy was normalized by log2 of the number of productive unique sequences and then subtracted from one. For each patient and control, public and private clones were evaluated within the 100 most prevalent clones. Clones were defined as Susac-specific when absent from the healthy and MS cohorts, from some 1,100 published viral clones and from other ImmuneACCESS disease sequences. TCRdb trimmed the raw reads at Q25, called clones with MiXCR and kept productive beta chains. Rows matching on CDR3 protein sequence are summarized as one entry with the most common DNA and genes. TCRdb, not the original authors, processed these V and J calls. This sample comprises approximately 230,000 distinct CDR3 sequences, about 93% of them detected only once. The top ten hold about 0.071% of the sample.

This receptor was taken from a human donor with multiple sclerosis. The specimen was CD4+ T cells from PBMCs.

The CDR3: CASSFGVGVETQYF. At the DNA level, the sequence is TGTGCCAGCAGTTTCGGGGTCGGGGTGGAGACCCAGTACTTC. This sequence uses TRBV6-5 and TRBJ2-5; 5 matching bases give a weak D call of TRBD2. CDR1 and CDR2, per the germline V gene, are MNHEY and SVGAGI. The CDR3 holds 14 amino acids from the cysteine to the phenylalanine. Only the CDR3 DNA is retained, 42 bases long and in frame from the first base. The trim is 4 bases for V and 5 bases for J, with a gap of 14 bases between the germline ends.